This TCR beta chain was sequenced in a study of post-analysis software for immune sequencing data. Study at large: The disease courses spanned relapsing-remitting, secondary progressive and progressive-relapsing forms of multiple sclerosis.

Comment on this clonotype: Its antigen is still unknown.

Germline V CDR1 and CDR2: DFQATT, SNEGSKA (reference sequence). Deletions cut 6 bases from V and 6 bases from J, with 20 bases between. The CDR3 is 14 residues long. The study, taken as a whole, reports: Controls significantly exceeded multiple sclerosis patients in normalized Chao1 diversity. The five TRBV segments detected at higher frequency in patients than in controls included TRBV5-6, TRBV5-1 and TRBV20-1.

Each TCR beta cDNA library carried unique molecular identifiers. Starting from approximately 1 to 10 million T cells, the study yielded about 500,000 cDNA molecules. TCRdb passed the PCR reads through MiXCR, listing each CDR3 protein once. Among 750,000 to 950,000 distinct CDR3 sequences, approximately 53% were seen once, and the ten largest hold approximately 4.5%. The sequenced sample was blood. The rearrangement links TRBV20-1 to TRBJ1-1; tentatively, D is TRBD1 (6 bases). The sequence came from a girl aged 5-17 years with multiple sclerosis. For the CDR3, the DNA is TGCAGTGCAGGTGAACAGGGCGGATGGGCTGAAGCTTTCTTT. Encoded protein: CSAGEQGGWAEAFF.